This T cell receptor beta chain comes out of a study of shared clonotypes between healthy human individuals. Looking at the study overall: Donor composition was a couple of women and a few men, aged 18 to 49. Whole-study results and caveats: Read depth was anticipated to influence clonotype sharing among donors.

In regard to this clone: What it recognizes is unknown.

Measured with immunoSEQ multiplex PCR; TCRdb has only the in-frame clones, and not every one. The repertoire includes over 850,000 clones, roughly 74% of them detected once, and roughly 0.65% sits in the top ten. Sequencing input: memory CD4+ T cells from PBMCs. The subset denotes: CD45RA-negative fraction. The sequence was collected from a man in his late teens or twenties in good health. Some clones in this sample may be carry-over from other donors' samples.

The CDR3, as DNA: TGTGCCAGCTCACTGAATGCACAGGAGGGGAACACTGAAGCTTTCTTT. Its protein product is CASSLNAQEGNTEAFF. The chain joins TRBV18 to TRBJ1-1, with D maybe TRBD1 (5 bases). Trimming took off 4 bases at V and 1 base at J, with 16 bases between the two ends. The CDR3 is 16 amino acids. Per germline, CDR1 KGHSH and CDR2 LQKENI.